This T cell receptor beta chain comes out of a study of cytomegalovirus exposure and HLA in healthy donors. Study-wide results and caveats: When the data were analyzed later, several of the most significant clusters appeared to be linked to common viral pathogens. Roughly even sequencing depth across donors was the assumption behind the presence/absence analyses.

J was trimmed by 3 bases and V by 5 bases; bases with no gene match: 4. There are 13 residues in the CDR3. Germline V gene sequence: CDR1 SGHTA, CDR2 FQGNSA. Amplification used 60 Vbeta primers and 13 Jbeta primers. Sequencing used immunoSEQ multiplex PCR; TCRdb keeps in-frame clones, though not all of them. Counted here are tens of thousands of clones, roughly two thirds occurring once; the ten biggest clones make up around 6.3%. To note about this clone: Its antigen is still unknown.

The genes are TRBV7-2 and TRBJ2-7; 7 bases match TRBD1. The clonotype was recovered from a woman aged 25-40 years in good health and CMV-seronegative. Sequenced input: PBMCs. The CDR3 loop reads CASSKGQNYEQYF. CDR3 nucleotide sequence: TGTGCCAGCAGCAAGGGACAGAACTACGAGCAGTACTTC.